The clone carrying this TCR beta chain turned up a few times. Its target is unknown. Germline CDR1 reads ENHRY; CDR2 reads SYGVKD. This CDR3 has 12 amino acids. Trimming pared 3 bases from V and 8 bases from J, leaving 8 bases between. This specimen belongs to a study of early T cells in non-severe SARS-CoV-2 infection. The overall study: Bulk RNA isolated from unsorted whole blood underwent sequencing; chains were not paired.

Broader study findings: VDJdb-based matching was biased toward anti-spike CD8 responses and missed private and CD4 specificities.

Tagging with unique molecular identifiers was applied to individual cDNA molecules. TCRdb re-called the 5' RACE reads with MiXCR, one entry per CDR3 protein. The data contain 20,000 to 25,000 distinct CDR3 sequences, 4% to 5% of them singletons. The chain links TRBV10-3 to TRBJ2-1; D unresolved. The origin of this receptor is an adult who was a healthcare worker with PCR-confirmed SARS-CoV-2 infection or an uninfected control (not recorded which). Sequenced input: whole blood. The CDR3 DNA reads TGTGCCATCAGTGATGGAGTCGATGAGCAGTTCTTC. It codes for CAISDGVDEQFF.